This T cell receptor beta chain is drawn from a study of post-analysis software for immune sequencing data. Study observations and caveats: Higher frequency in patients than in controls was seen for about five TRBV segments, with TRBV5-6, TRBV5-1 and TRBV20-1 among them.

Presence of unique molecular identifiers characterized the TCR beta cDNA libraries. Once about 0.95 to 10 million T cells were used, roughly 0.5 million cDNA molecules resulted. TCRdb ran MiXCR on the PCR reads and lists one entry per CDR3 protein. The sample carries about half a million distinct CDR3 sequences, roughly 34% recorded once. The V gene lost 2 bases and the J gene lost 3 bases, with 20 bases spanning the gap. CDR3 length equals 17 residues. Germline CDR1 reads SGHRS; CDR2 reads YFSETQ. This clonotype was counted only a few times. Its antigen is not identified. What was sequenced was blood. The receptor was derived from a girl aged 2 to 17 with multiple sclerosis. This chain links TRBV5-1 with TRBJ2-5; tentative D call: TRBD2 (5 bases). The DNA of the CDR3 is TGCGCCAGCAGCTTTGGGAGCCTCATCCCAGGAGAAGAGACCCAGTACTTC. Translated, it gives CASSFGSLIPGEETQYF.